This T cell receptor (beta chain) was captured by sequencing in a study of vaccination effects on CD4 cells after COVID-19. Study information: In the ViraFEST assay, antigen-specific CD4+ clonotypes were identified by expansion after peptide-pool stimulation.

The length of the CDR3 is 15 residues. V shed 2 bases and J 3 bases; nucleotides not matched to a gene: 3. Germline CDR1 is KGHDR and CDR2 is SFDVKD. CD4+ T cell isolation took place after about nine days of culture. Each vaccine recipient was nucleocapsid antibody negative and had no prior SARS-CoV-2 infection. IL-2 medium supplanted half the medium on days 3 and 7. Produced via immunoSEQ multiplex PCR; TCRdb's table is partial and in-frame only. The sample records tens of thousands of clones, more than 70% being singletons. Of note for this clone: Antigen specificity is unknown.

The V gene is TRBV24-1, the J gene TRBJ2-5; 9 nucleotides agree with TRBD1. Sequencing was performed on CD4+ T cells from PBMCs cultured without peptide, taken before COVID-19 vaccination. This TCR came from a human donor who received a COVID-19 vaccine. CDR3 sequence reads: CATSDSGTGKETQYF. Here the CDR3 DNA reads TGTGCCACCAGTGATTCGGGGACAGGGAAAGAGACCCAGTACTTC.